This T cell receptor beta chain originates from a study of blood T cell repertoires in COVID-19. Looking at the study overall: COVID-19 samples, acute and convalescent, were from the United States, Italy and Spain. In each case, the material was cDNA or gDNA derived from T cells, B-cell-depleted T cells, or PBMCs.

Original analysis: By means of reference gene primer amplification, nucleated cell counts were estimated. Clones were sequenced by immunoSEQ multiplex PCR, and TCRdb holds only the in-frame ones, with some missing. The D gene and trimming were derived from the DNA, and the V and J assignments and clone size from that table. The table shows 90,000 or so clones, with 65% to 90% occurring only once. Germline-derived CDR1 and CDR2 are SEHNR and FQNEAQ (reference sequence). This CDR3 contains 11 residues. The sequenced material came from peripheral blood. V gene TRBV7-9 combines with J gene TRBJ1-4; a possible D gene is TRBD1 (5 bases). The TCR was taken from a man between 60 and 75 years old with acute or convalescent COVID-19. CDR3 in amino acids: CGWQGNEKLFF. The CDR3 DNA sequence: TGTGGGTGGCAGGGAAATGAAAAACTGTTTTTT.